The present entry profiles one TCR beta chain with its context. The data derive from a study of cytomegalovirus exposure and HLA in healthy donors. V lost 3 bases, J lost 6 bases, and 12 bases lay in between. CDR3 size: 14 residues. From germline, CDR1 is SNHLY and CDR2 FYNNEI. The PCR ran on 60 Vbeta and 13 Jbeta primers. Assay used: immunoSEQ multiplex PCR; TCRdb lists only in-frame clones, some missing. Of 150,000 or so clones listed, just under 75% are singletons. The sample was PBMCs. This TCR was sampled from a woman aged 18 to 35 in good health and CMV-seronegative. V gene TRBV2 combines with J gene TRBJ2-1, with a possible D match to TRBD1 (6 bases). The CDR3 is CASSDRAGANEQFF. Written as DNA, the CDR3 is TGTGCCAGCAGTGATAGGGCAGGGGCCAATGAGCAGTTCTTC.